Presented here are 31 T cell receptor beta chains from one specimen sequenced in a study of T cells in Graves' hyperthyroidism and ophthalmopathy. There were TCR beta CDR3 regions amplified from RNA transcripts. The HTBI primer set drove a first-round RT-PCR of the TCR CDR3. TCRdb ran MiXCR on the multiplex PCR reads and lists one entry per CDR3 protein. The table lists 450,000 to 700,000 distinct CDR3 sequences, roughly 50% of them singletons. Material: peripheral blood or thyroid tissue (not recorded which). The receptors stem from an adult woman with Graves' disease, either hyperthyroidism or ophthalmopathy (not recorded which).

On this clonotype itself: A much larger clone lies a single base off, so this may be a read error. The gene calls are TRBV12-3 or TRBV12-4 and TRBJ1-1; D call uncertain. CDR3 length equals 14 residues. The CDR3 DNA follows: TGTGCCAGCAGTTTAATAGGGAAACCCACTGAAGCTTCCTTT. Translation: CASSLIGKPTEASF.

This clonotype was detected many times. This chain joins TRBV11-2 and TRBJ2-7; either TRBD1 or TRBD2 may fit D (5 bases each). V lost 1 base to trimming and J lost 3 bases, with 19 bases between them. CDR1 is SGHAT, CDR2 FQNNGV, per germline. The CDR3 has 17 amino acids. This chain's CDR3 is CASSLAVLRGRIYEQYF. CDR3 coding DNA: TGTGCCAGCAGCTTAGCGGTTTTGAGGGGAAGGATCTACGAGCAGTACTTC.

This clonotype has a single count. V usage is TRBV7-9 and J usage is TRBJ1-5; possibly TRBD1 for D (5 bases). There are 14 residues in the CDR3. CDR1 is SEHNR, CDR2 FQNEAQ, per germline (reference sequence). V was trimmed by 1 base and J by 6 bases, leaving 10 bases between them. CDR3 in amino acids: CASSLVDSAQPQHF. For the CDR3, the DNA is TGTGCCAGCAGCTTAGTTGACAGCGCTCAGCCCCAGCATTTT.

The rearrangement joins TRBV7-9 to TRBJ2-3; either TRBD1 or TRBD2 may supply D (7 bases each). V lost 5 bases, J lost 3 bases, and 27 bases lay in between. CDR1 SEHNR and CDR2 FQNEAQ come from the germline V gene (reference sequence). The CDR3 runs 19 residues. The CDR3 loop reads CASSLRGGRGRFSTDTQYF. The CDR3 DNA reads TGTGCCAGCAGCCTGAGGGGGGGCAGGGGGAGATTTTCGACAGATACGCAGTATTTT. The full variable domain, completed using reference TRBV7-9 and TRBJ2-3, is DTGVSQNPRHKITKRGQNVTFRCDPISEHNRLYWYRQTLGQGPEFLTYFQNEAQLEKSRLLSDRFSAERPKGSFSTLEIQRTEQGDSAMYLCASSLRGGRGRFSTDTQYFGPGTRLTVL.

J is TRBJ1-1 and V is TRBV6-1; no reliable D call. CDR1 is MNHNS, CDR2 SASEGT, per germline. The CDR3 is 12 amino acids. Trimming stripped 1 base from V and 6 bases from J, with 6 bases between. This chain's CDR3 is CASSEVIAEAFF. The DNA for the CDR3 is TGTGCCAGCAGTGAAGTCATAGCTGAAGCTTTCTTT.

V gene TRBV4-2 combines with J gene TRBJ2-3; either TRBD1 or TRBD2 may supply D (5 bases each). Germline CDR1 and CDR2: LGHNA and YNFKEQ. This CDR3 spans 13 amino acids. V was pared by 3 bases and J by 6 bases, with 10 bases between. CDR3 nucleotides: TGTGCCAGCAGCCAGGGGGACCCGGATACGCAGTATTTT. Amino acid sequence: CASSQGDPDTQYF.

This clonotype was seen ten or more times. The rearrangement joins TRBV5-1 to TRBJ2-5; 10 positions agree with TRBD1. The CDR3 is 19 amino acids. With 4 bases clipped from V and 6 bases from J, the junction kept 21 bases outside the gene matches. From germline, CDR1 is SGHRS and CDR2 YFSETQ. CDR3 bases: TGCGCCAGCAGCCCTACCACACTCAAGGGACAGGGGTCGAAAAAGACCCAGTACTTC. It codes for CASSPTTLKGQGSKKTQYF.

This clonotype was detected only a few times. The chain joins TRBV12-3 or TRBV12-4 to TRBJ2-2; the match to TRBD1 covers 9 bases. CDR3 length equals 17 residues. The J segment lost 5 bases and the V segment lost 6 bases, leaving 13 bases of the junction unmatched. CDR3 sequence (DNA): TGTGCCAGCAGCCATTACCGGGGACAGGGACAGACCGGGGAGCTGTTTTTT. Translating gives CASSHYRGQGQTGELFF.

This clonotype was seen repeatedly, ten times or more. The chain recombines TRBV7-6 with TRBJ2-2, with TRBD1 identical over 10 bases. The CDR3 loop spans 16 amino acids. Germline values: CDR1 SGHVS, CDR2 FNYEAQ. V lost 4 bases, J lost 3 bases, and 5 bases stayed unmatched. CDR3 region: CASSSGQGEYTGELFF. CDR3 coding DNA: TGTGCCAGCAGCTCCGGACAGGGGGAATACACCGGGGAGCTGTTTTTT.

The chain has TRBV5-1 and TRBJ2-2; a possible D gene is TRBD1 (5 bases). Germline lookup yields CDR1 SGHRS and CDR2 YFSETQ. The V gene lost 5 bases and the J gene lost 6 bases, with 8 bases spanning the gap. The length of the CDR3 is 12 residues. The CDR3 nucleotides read TGCGCCAGCAGGGTGACAGCCGGGGAGCTGTTTTTT. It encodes CASRVTAGELFF.

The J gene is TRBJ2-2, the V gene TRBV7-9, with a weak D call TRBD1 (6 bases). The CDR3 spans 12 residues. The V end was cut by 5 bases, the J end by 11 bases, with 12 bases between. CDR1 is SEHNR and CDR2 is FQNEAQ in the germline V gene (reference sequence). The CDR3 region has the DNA TGTGCCAGCAGCCCAGACGGGACAGAGCTGTTTTTT. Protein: CASSPDGTELFF.

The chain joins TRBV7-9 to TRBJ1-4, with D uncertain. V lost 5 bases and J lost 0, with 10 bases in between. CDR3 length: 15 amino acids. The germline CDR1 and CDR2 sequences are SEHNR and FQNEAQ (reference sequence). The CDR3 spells CASSLGRATNEKLFF. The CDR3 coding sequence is TGTGCCAGCAGCCTTGGCCGTGCAACTAATGAAAAACTGTTTTTT.

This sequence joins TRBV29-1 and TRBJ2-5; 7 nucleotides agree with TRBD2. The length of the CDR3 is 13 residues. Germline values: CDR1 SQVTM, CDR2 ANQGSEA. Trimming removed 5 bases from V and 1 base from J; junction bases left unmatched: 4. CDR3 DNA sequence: TGCAGCGTTCCGGGACTAATCCAAGAGACCCAGTACTTC. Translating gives CSVPGLIQETQYF.

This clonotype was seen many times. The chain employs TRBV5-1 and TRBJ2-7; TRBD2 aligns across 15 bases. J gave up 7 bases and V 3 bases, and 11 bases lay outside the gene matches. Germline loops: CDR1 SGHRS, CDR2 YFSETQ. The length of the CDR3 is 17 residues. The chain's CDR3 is CASSWTSGRALVREQYF. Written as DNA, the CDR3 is TGCGCCAGCAGCTGGACTAGCGGGAGGGCCTTGGTGCGAGAGCAGTACTTC.

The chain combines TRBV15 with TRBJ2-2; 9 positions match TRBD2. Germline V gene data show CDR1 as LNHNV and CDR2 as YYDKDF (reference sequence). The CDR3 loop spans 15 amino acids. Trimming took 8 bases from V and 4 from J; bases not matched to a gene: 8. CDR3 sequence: CATADLSGGTGELFF. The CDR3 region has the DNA TGTGCCACCGCAGACCTTAGCGGGGGCACCGGGGAGCTGTTTTTT.

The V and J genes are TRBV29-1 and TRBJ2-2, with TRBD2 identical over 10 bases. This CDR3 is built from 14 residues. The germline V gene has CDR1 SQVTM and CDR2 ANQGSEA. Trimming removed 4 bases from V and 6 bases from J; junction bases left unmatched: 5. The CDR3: CSVASGSTSGELFF. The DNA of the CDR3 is TGCAGCGTTGCTAGCGGGAGTACCTCCGGGGAGCTGTTTTTT.

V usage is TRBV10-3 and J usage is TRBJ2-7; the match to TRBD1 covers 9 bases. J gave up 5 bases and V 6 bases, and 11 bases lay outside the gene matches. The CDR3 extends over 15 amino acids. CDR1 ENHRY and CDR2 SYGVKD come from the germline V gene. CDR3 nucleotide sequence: TGTGCCATCAGCCCAAGACAGGGGGTTCCCCACGAGCAGTACTTC. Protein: CAISPRQGVPHEQYF.

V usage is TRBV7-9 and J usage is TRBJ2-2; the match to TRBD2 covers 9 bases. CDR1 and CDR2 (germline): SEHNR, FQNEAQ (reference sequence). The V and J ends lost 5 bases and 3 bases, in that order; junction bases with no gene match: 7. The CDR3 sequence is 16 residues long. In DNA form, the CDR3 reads TGTGCCAGCAGCCCATTAGCGGGAGAGCACACCGGGGAGCTGTTTTTT. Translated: CASSPLAGEHTGELFF.

The chain's CDR3 is CASSFRGASNQPQHF. CDR3 bases: TGTGCCAGCAGCTTTCGAGGGGCCTCCAATCAGCCCCAGCATTTT. This rearrangement joins TRBV7-8 to TRBJ1-5; weak D call: TRBD1 (5 bases). Germline V gene data show CDR1 as SGHVS and CDR2 as FQNEAQ. The CDR3 is made up of 15 amino acids. V lost 3 bases and J 3 bases, leaving 12 bases between the germline ends.

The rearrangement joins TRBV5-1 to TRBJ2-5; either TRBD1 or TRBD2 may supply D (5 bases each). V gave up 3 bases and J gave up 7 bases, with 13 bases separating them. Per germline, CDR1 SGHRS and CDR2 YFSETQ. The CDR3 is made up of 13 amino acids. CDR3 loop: CASSWDGKRTQYF. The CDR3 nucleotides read TGCGCCAGCAGCTGGGACGGGAAGAGGACCCAGTACTTC.

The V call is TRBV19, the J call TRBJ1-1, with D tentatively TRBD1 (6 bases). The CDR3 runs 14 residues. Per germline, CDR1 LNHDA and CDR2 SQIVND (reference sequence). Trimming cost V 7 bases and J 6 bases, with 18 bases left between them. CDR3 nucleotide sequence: TGTGCCAGTACCTTACAGGGTTCAATAGCTGAAGCTTTCTTT. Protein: CASTLQGSIAEAFF.

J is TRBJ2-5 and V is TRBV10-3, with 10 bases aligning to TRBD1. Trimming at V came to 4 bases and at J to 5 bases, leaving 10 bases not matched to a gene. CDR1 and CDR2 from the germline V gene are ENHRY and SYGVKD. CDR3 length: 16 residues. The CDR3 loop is CAISAPDRGMMETQYF. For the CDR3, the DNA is TGTGCCATCAGTGCGCCGGACAGGGGGATGATGGAGACCCAGTACTTC.

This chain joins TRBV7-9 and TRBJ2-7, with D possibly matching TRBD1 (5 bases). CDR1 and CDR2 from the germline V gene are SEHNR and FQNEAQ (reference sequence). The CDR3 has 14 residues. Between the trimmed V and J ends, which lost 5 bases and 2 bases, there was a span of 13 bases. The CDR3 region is CASSQFIGAYEQYF. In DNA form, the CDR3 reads TGTGCCAGCAGCCAATTCATAGGGGCCTACGAGCAGTACTTC. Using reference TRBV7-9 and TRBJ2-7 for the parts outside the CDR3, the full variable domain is DTGVSQNPRHKITKRGQNVTFRCDPISEHNRLYWYRQTLGQGPEFLTYFQNEAQLEKSRLLSDRFSAERPKGSFSTLEIQRTEQGDSAMYLCASSQFIGAYEQYFGPGTRLTVT.

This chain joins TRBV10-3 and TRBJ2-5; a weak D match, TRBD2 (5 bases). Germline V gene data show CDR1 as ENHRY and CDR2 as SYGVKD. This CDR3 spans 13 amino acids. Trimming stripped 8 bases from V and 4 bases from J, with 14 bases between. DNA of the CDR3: TGTGCCATCCGGCCGGGGAGAGGAGAGACCCAGTACTTC. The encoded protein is CAIRPGRGETQYF.

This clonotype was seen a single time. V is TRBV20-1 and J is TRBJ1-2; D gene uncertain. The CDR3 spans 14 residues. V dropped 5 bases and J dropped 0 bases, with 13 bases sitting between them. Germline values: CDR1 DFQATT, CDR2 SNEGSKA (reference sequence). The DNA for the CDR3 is TGCAGTGCTGCGGACCCTATTACTAACTATGGCTACACCTTC. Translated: CSAADPITNYGYTF.

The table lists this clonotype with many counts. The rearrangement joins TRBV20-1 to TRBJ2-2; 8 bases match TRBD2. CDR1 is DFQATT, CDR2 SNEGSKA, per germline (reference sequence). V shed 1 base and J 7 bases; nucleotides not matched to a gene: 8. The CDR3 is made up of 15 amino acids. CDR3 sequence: CSARVGREDIGELFF. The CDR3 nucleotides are TGCAGTGCTAGAGTGGGGCGGGAGGATATCGGGGAGCTGTTTTTT.

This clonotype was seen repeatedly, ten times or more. CDR3 coding DNA: TGTGCCAGCAAAGAAGGACCATGGGCGCTAACCGGGGAGCTGTTTTTT. This codes for CASKEGPWALTGELFF. The V and J genes are TRBV2 and TRBJ2-2; no clear D gene. V was cut by 7 bases and J by 5 bases, with 20 bases left in between. Germline lookup yields CDR1 SNHLY and CDR2 FYNNEI. This CDR3 contains 16 residues.

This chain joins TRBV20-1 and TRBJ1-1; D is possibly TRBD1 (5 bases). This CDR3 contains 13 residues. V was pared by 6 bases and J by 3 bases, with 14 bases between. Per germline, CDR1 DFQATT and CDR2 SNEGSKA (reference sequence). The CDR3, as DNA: TGCAGTGCCGGGGGGGGTGGGGACACTGAAGCTTTCTTT. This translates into CSAGGGGDTEAFF.

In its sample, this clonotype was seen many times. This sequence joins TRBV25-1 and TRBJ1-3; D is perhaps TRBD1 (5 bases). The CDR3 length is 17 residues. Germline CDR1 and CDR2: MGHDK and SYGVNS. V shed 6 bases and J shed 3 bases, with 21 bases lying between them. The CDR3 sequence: CASSPPFGGPGGNTIYF. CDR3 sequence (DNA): TGTGCCAGCAGCCCCCCATTTGGGGGTCCGGGTGGAAACACCATATATTTT.

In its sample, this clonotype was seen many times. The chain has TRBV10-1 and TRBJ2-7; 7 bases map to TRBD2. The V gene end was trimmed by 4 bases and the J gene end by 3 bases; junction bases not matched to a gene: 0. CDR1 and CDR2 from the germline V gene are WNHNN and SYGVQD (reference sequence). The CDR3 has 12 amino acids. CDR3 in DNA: TGCGCCAGCAGTGGGGACTACTACGAGCAGTACTTC. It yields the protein CASSGDYYEQYF.

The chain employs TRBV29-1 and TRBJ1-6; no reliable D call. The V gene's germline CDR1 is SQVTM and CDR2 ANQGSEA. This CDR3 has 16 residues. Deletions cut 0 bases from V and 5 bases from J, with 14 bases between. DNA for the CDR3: TGCAGCGTTGAAGATCCCGAATGGGCTAATAATTCACCCCTCCACTTT. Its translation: CSVEDPEWANNSPLHF.